The 30 T cell receptor beta chains given below trace back to one sample, sequenced in a study of blood T cell repertoires in COVID-19. Libraries were prepared by immunoSEQ multiplex PCR; TCRdb keeps only in-frame clonotypes and omits some of them. This repertoire shows 55,000 to 85,000 clones, roughly 86% found once; its top ten account for about 0.87%. Sequences were obtained from peripheral blood. Every receptor here comes from a woman aged 70 to 79 with acute or convalescent COVID-19.

The rearrangement links TRBV28 to TRBJ2-7; D remains ambiguous. The length of the CDR3 is 13 residues. Trimming pared 7 bases from V and 2 bases from J, leaving 12 bases between. Germline V lookup: CDR1 MDHEN, CDR2 SYDVKM. CDR3 nucleotide sequence: TGTGCCAGCATCCCGAACTTAGCCTACGAGCAGTACTTC. Its translation: CASIPNLAYEQYF.

The chain links TRBV10-2 to TRBJ2-7, with 7 bases aligning to TRBD1. V lost 6 bases, J lost 6 bases, and 14 bases stayed unmatched. Looked up from germline, CDR1 is WSHSY and CDR2 is SAAADI. The CDR3 length is 15 residues. CDR3 region: CASRPRTGQHIEQYF. In nucleotides, the CDR3 is TGCGCCAGCAGACCCCGGACAGGACAGCATATCGAGCAGTACTTC.

V usage is TRBV6-5 and J usage is TRBJ1-2, with a possible D match to TRBD1 (6 bases). The V gene's germline CDR1 is MNHEY and CDR2 SVGAGI. V gave up 7 bases and J gave up 3 bases, with 18 bases separating them. The CDR3 is 15 residues long. This CDR3 reads CASNPNRDKDYGYTF. CDR3 DNA: TGTGCCAGCAACCCTAACAGGGATAAGGACTATGGCTACACCTTC.

The chain uses TRBV27 and TRBJ1-1, with TRBD1 identical over 7 bases. Unmatched junction bases numbered 6, after V lost 7 bases and J lost 7 bases. Germline lookup yields CDR1 MNHEY and CDR2 SMNVEV (reference sequence). This CDR3 comprises 12 residues. DNA of the CDR3: TGTGCCAGCACCCGTCGGACAGGTGAAGCTTTCTTT. Amino acids: CASTRRTGEAFF.

The chain links TRBV7-6 to TRBJ2-7, with TRBD2 identical over 7 bases. The CDR3 extends over 14 amino acids. Germline assignment: CDR1 SGHVS and CDR2 FNYEAQ. V dropped 5 bases and J dropped 7; count of bases not matched to a gene: 11. The CDR3 sequence: CASSEGRVIREQYF. The CDR3 region has the DNA TGTGCCAGCAGCGAGGGGAGGGTGATTAGGGAGCAGTACTTC.

CDR3 in amino acids: CASSPRLLNRANYGYTF. The CDR3, as DNA: TGTGCCAGCAGCCCCCGACTACTAAACCGAGCTAACTATGGCTACACCTTC. The chain employs TRBV5-4 and TRBJ1-2, with D hard to call. The CDR3 length is 17 residues. Trimming cost V 4 bases and J 0 bases, with 19 bases left between them. Germline CDR1 and CDR2: SGHNT and YYREEE (reference sequence).

The rearrangement joins TRBV5-1 to TRBJ2-1; 7 bases map to TRBD1. The CDR3 has 16 amino acids. V was clipped by 4 bases and J by 6 bases; unmatched bases: 13. Per germline, CDR1 SGHRS and CDR2 YFSETQ. Here the CDR3 reads CASSDTDRAYVNEQFF. CDR3 coding DNA: TGCGCCAGCAGCGACACAGACAGGGCCTACGTCAATGAGCAGTTCTTC.

J is TRBJ2-7 and V is TRBV7-2; 9 positions match TRBD2. Per germline, CDR1 SGHTA and CDR2 FQGNSA. After removal of 1 base from V and 7 bases from J, the junction contained 17 bases not matched to a gene. This CDR3 is 18 amino acids long. CDR3 protein: CASSLEGRTAGGPGEQYF. The DNA of the CDR3 is TGTGCCAGCAGCTTAGAGGGACGGACGGCGGGAGGGCCAGGTGAGCAGTACTTC.

V is TRBV9 and J is TRBJ1-4; D unresolved. Trimming removed 4 bases at V and 4 bases at J, with 14 bases between. CDR1 is SGDLS, CDR2 YYNGEE, per germline. This CDR3 is 15 amino acids long. The CDR3 here is CASSSGAGGNEKLFF. CDR3 in DNA: TGTGCCAGCAGCAGTGGAGCGGGAGGTAATGAAAAACTGTTTTTT.

The chain has TRBV19 and TRBJ2-1; D may be TRBD1 (5 bases). V was cut by 2 bases and J by 4 bases, with 9 bases left in between. The CDR3 covers 14 residues. The germline gives CDR1 LNHDA, CDR2 SQIVND (reference sequence). CDR3 DNA sequence: TGTGCCAGTAGTATACAGGGTGGGTACAATGAGCAGTTCTTC. Translated: CASSIQGGYNEQFF. The full variable domain, completed using reference TRBV19 and TRBJ2-1, is DGGITQSPKYLFRKEGQNVTLSCEQNLNHDAMYWYRQDPGQGLRLIYYSQIVNDFQKGDIAEGYSVSREKKESFPLTVTSAQKNPTAFYLCASSIQGGYNEQFFGPGTRLTVL.

The rearrangement links TRBV14 to TRBJ2-7, with D hard to call. The ends were cut back, 0 bases at V and 4 bases at J, with 4 bases in the middle. Germline CDR1 SGHDN, CDR2 FVKESK. CDR3 length: 12 amino acids. The CDR3 spells CASSQDYYEQYF. CDR3 in DNA: TGTGCCAGCAGCCAAGATTATTACGAGCAGTACTTC.

The chain couples TRBV19 to TRBJ1-4; 7 bases line up with TRBD1. Germline CDR1 LNHDA, CDR2 SQIVND (reference sequence). With V trimmed by 5 bases and J by 0 bases, 18 bases remained unmatched. The CDR3 is 20 residues long. CDR3 amino acids: CASSESFLTGNIATNEKLFF. The CDR3 DNA is TGTGCCAGTAGTGAGTCTTTTTTGACAGGGAACATTGCAACTAATGAAAAACTGTTTTTT.

This clone showed up just once. One end of the junction does not line up with germline, which may come from a read error. The J gene is TRBJ2-1, the V gene TRBV3-1 (or the pseudogene TRBV3-2), with 8 bases identical to TRBD2. Germline lookup yields CDR1 LGHDT and CDR2 YNNKEL (reference sequence). The CDR3 spans 18 residues. The CDR3: CASSPRGEGLASRNQQFF. CDR3 nucleotides: TGTGCCAGCAGCCCTAGGGGGGAAGGACTAGCTTCCCGCAATCAGCAGTTCTTC.

J is TRBJ2-7 and V is TRBV19; 8 bases match TRBD2. Unmatched junction bases numbered 19, after V lost 4 bases and J lost 5 bases. CDR1 LNHDA and CDR2 SQIVND come from the germline V gene (reference sequence). CDR3 length: 18 residues. The CDR3 DNA reads TGTGCCAGTAGTAGGGACCCTAGCGGTCGGGAGGGTCCCCACGAGCAGTACTTC. Protein: CASSRDPSGREGPHEQYF. The whole variable domain, remainder taken from reference TRBV19 and TRBJ2-7, is DGGITQSPKYLFRKEGQNVTLSCEQNLNHDAMYWYRQDPGQGLRLIYYSQIVNDFQKGDIAEGYSVSREKKESFPLTVTSAQKNPTAFYLCASSRDPSGREGPHEQYFGPGTRLTVT.

This clone has only one observation. The chain links TRBV19 to TRBJ1-1, with D unresolved. The CDR3 runs to 14 residues. Trimming left V 4 bases short and J 6 bases short, with 15 bases between. Germline CDR1 and CDR2: LNHDA and SQIVND (reference sequence). The CDR3 DNA is TGTGCCAGTAGTACTGACTATTCGACGCCTGAAGCTTTCTTT. Residues: CASSTDYSTPEAFF.

V usage is TRBV19 and J usage is TRBJ1-1, with D maybe TRBD1 (6 bases). Trimming left V 4 bases short and J 2 bases short, with 11 bases between. CDR3 length equals 14 residues. Germline loops: CDR1 LNHDA, CDR2 SQIVND (reference sequence). As DNA, the CDR3 is TGTGCCAGTAGTACAGGGGTACGAAACACTGAAGCTTTCTTT. This sequence encodes CASSTGVRNTEAFF.

This clone was seen only a few times. The J gene is TRBJ1-1, the V gene TRBV19; TRBD1 matches 8 bases. V lost 5 bases and J lost 5; bases outside the gene matches: 13. The V gene's germline CDR1 is LNHDA and CDR2 SQIVND (reference sequence). This CDR3 is 16 amino acids long. CDR3 in DNA: TGTGCCAGTAGTCCCTCGACAGGGGTAGTTAAGACTGAAGCTTTCTTT. Translating gives CASSPSTGVVKTEAFF.

For this clone: One junction end disagrees with the germline gene, perhaps due to a read error. V gene TRBV20-1 combines with J gene TRBJ2-1, with D possibly TRBD2 on 5 matching bases. Germline CDR1 and CDR2: DFQATT and SNEGSKA (reference sequence). CDR3 length: 11 residues. CDR3 in DNA: TGCAGTGCTAGAGGAGGTGTGGACTTAATCTTC. This codes for CSARGGVDLIF.

This chain links TRBV28 with TRBJ1-5; D is undetermined. The germline V gene has CDR1 MDHEN and CDR2 SYDVKM. The CDR3 covers 13 residues. Trimming removed 6 bases from V and 7 bases from J, with 13 bases in between. The CDR3 reads CASRHNPGQPQHF. The DNA for the CDR3 is TGTGCCAGCAGACACAATCCGGGGCAGCCCCAGCATTTT.

The chain carries TRBV18 and TRBJ1-5; D unclear. Per the germline V gene, CDR1 is KGHSH and CDR2 is LQKENI. CDR3 size: 15 residues. V was pared by 2 bases and J by 1 base, with 9 bases between. The DNA for the CDR3 is TGTGCCAGCTCACCAAGCGGAGACAGCAATCAGCCCCAGCATTTT. Translating gives CASSPSGDSNQPQHF.

The chain has TRBV12-2 and TRBJ2-1; no DNA check was done on the table's D call, TRBD1. TRBV12-2 is designated a pseudogene. The CDR3 has 17 amino acids. The CDR3 coding sequence is TGTGCAAGTCGCGCCACCACCCGGGACAGGGGCTTCAATGAGCAGTTCTTC. Protein: CASRATTRDRGFNEQFF.

The chain has TRBV19 and TRBJ1-1, with a weak D call TRBD1 (5 bases). V gave up 5 bases and J gave up 0 bases, with 10 bases separating them. Germline V gene lookup returns CDR1 LNHDA and CDR2 SQIVND (reference sequence). This CDR3 is 14 amino acids long. CDR3 sequence (DNA): TGTGCCAGTAGTCCCCGGGGGGTGAACACTGAAGCTTTCTTT. Protein: CASSPRGVNTEAFF.

This clone was detected once. J is TRBJ2-7 and V is TRBV4-2; possibly TRBD1 for D (5 bases). In germline, CDR1 is LGHNA, CDR2 YNFKEQ. The CDR3 spans 15 residues. V was pared by 2 bases and J by 6 bases, with 17 bases between. The CDR3 loop is CASSQKLDNLGEQYF. The DNA for the CDR3 is TGTGCCAGCAGCCAAAAGTTGGACAACCTGGGCGAGCAGTACTTC.

The chain employs TRBV5-6 and TRBJ2-7, with TRBD2 as a possible D gene (6 bases). The V gene lost 6 bases and the J gene lost 2 bases, with 15 bases spanning the gap. Per the germline V gene, CDR1 is SGHDT and CDR2 is YYEEEE. This CDR3 is 14 amino acids long. CDR3 region: CASNRTGVPYEQYF. The CDR3 nucleotides read TGTGCCAGCAACAGAACGGGGGTCCCCTACGAGCAGTACTTC.

The chain uses TRBV2 and TRBJ2-5; D gene uncertain. CDR1 is SNHLY, CDR2 FYNNEI, per germline. V gave up 7 bases and J gave up 3 bases, with 6 bases separating them. The CDR3 extends over 11 amino acids. The DNA for the CDR3 is TGTGCCAGCAAATACAAAGAGACCCAGTACTTC. Translation gives CASKYKETQYF. Supplemented by reference TRBV2 and TRBJ2-5, the full variable domain reads EPEVTQTPSHQVTQMGQEVILRCVPISNHLYFYWYRQILGQKVEFLVSFYNNEISEKSEIFDDQFSVERPDGSNFTLKIRSTKLEDSAMYFCASKYKETQYFGPGTRLLVL.

This clone was picked up one time. The V call is TRBV27, the J call TRBJ2-1; 11 bases align to TRBD2. V gave up 5 bases and J gave up 2 bases; unmatched junction bases: 2. CDR3 length: 15 residues. In germline, CDR1 is MNHEY, CDR2 SMNVEV (reference sequence). The CDR3 loop reads CASSASGGTYNEQFF. CDR3 coding DNA: TGTGCCAGCAGTGCTAGCGGGGGGACCTACAATGAGCAGTTCTTC.

V gene TRBV19 combines with J gene TRBJ1-5; 8 bases map to TRBD1. With 4 bases clipped from V and 2 bases from J, the junction kept 1 base outside the gene matches. The CDR3 totals 14 residues. Germline V CDR1 and CDR2: LNHDA, SQIVND (reference sequence). This chain's CDR3 is CASSTTGGNQPQHF. In DNA form, the CDR3 reads TGTGCCAGTAGTACGACAGGGGGCAATCAGCCCCAGCATTTT. Drawing the rest from reference TRBV19 and TRBJ1-5, the complete variable domain is DGGITQSPKYLFRKEGQNVTLSCEQNLNHDAMYWYRQDPGQGLRLIYYSQIVNDFQKGDIAEGYSVSREKKESFPLTVTSAQKNPTAFYLCASSTTGGNQPQHFGDGTRLSIL.

The chain combines TRBV28 with TRBJ1-2, with 7 bases fitting TRBD1. The V segment lost 4 bases and the J segment 6 bases; nucleotides outside the gene matches: 8. The CDR3 runs 14 residues. Germline V CDR1 and CDR2: MDHEN, SYDVKM. The CDR3 DNA reads TGTGCCAGCAGTTCAGGGGGATTTGGCGATGGCTACACCTTC. Translating gives CASSSGGFGDGYTF.

The chain employs TRBV19 and TRBJ2-7; D not certain. This CDR3 spans 13 amino acids. Germline values: CDR1 LNHDA, CDR2 SQIVND (reference sequence). V was pared by 5 bases and J by 2 bases, with 10 bases between. The CDR3: CASSPSSAYEQYF. Written as DNA, the CDR3 is TGTGCCAGTAGTCCTAGTAGTGCCTACGAGCAGTACTTC.

The chain carries TRBV5-1 and TRBJ1-5; D perhaps matches TRBD1 (6 bases). Looked up from germline, CDR1 is SGHRS and CDR2 is YFSETQ. The CDR3 totals 17 residues. The ends were cut back, 4 bases at V and 0 bases at J, with 17 bases in the middle. CDR3 amino acids: CASSARDKDYSNQPQHF. The CDR3 nucleotides read TGCGCCAGCAGCGCCCGGGACAAAGACTATAGCAATCAGCCCCAGCATTTT.